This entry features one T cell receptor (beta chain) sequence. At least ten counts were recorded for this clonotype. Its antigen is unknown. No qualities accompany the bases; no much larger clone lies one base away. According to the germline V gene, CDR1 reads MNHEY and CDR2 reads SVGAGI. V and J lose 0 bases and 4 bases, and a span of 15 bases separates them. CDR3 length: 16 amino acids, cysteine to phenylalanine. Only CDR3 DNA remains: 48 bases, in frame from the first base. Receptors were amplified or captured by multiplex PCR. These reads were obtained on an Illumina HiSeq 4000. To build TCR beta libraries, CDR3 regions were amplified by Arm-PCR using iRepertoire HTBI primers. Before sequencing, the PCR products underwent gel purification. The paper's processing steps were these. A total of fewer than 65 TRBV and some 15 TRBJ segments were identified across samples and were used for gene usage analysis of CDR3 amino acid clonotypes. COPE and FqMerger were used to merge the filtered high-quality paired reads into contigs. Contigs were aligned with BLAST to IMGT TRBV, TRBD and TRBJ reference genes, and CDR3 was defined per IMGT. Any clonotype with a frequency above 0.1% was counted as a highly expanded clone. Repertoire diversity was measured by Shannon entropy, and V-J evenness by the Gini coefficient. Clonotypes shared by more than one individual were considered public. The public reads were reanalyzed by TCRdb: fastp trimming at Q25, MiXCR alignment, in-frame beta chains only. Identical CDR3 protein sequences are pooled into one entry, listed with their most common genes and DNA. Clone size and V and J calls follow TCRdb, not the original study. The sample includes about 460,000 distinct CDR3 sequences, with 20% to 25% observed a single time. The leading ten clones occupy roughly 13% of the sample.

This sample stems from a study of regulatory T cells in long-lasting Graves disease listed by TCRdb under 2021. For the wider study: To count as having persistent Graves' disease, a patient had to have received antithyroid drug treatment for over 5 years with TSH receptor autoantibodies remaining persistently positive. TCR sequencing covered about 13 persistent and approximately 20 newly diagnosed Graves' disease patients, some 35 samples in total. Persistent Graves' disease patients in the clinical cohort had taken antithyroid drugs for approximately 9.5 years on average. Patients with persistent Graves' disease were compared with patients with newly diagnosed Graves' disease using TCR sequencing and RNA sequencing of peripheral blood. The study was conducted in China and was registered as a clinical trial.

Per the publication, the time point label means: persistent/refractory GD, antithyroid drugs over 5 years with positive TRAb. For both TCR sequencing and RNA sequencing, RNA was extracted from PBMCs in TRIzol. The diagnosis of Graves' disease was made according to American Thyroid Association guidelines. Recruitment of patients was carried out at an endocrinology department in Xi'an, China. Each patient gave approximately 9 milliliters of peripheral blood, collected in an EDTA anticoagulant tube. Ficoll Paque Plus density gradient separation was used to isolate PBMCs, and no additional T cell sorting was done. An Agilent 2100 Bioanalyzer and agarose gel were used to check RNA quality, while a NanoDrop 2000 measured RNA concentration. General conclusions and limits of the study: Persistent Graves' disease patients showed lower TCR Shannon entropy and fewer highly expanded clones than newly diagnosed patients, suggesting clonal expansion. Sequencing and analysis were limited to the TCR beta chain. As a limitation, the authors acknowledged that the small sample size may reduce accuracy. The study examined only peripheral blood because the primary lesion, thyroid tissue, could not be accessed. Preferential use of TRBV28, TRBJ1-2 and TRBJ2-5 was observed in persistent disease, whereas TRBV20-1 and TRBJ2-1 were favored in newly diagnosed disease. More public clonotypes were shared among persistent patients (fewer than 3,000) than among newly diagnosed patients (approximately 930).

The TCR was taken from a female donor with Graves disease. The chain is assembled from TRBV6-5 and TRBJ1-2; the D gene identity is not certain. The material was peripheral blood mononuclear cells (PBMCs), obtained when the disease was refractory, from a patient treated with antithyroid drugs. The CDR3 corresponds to CASSYSIREVSYGYTF. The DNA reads TGTGCCAGCAGTTACTCGATCCGTGAAGTCAGCTATGGCTACACCTTC.